In this sample, the clone carrying this T cell receptor (beta chain) turned up a few times. Its target is unknown. The record originates from a study of T cells after posttransplantation cyclophosphamide. Study-wide findings and caveats: Recipient CMV seropositivity and CMV reactivation strongly tracked TRB clonality.

A marrow graft followed busulfan-fludarabine conditioning, with cyclophosphamide on days +3 and +4. CDR3 length: 11 residues. Here immunoSEQ multiplex PCR was the method, and the copy in TCRdb shows in-frame clones only, minus some. Found here are roughly 2,000 clones, approximately 85% of them singletons; the top ten hold around 10%. This clonotype originated in a male patient aged 45 to 59 who received an allogeneic stem cell transplant from a related donor and was CMV-positive. Some T cells may be provided by the graft donor. The sequencing here drew on CD8+ T cells sorted from blood, taken roughly 350 days after allogeneic stem cell transplant with posttransplant cyclophosphamide. This chain uses TRBV1 with TRBJ2-1; the table's D call TRBD2 went unverified against the DNA. TRBV1 is classified as a pseudogene. CDR3 bases: TGCACCAGCAGCCTTAGCGGTGAGCAGTTCTTC. This translates into CTSSLSGEQFF.